The clone carrying this T cell receptor beta chain has ten or more counts. The antigen is unknown. V lost 4 bases and J lost 2; bases outside the gene matches: 5. The CDR3 has 15 residues. From germline, CDR1 is SGHRS and CDR2 YFSETQ. The data were obtained in a study of T-cell reconstitution after alpha-beta-depleted transplantation in children. Findings of the study overall: TCRbeta diversity was high at day 60 in some patients (a result of surviving recipient T cells and thymic progenitors). T-cell counts and diversity at one year post-transplant came mainly from newly produced T cells. The origin of alpha-beta T cells about two months after transplant was reportedly several hundred expanded graft clones.

The library targeted TCRbeta and was prepared with unique molecular identifiers. TCRdb passed the PCR reads through MiXCR, listing each CDR3 protein once. The sample lists 700,000 to 950,000 distinct CDR3 sequences; approximately 15% were seen once. This chain joins TRBV5-1 and TRBJ2-1, with 8 bases that match TRBD1. Sample: PBMCs, mostly from graft donor cells, taken 360 days after TCRalphabeta/CD19-depleted stem cell transplant. This TCR was sampled from a male patient aged 5 to 17 who had a stem cell transplant for acute lymphoblastic leukemia, so the T cells may come from the graft donor. The DNA for the CDR3 is TGCGCCAGCAGCCGGGGACAGGCGACCTACAATGAGCAGTTCTTC. The encoded protein is CASSRGQATYNEQFF.